Below, one TCR beta chain is given with its context. The data derive from a study of blood T cell repertoires in COVID-19. Clones were read by immunoSEQ multiplex PCR, and TCRdb kept only the in-frame ones, dropping some. The sample has about 300,000 clones; approximately 91% are singletons. Germline CDR1 is LGHNT and CDR2 is FRNRAP. The CDR3 has 17 amino acids. V lost 5 bases, J lost 3 bases, and 6 bases stayed unmatched. The V gene is TRBV12-5, the J gene TRBJ2-3, with 15 bases aligning to TRBD2. The sample taken for sequencing was PBMCs or T cells enriched from blood (not recorded which). This clonotype was sampled from a woman in her 40s who had recovered from COVID-19. DNA of the CDR3: TGTGCTAGTGGTGCCCGAGGACTAGCGGGGGGGACAGATACGCAGTATTTT. Its protein is CASGARGLAGGTDTQYF.